The present T cell receptor (beta chain) was sequenced within a study of blood T cell repertoires in COVID-19. Study at large: Sites across the United States, Italy and Spain contributed samples from acute and convalescent COVID-19.

Authors' processing steps: Amplifying reference gene primers gave estimates of nucleated cell counts. The data were produced by immunoSEQ multiplex PCR, yet TCRdb's version contains in-frame clones alone and is incomplete. That table gives V, J and clone size, and the DNA gave D and trimming. The table records about 72,000 clones, about 90% of them present only once. Germline CDR1 reads SGHRS; CDR2 reads YFSETQ. This CDR3 spans 18 amino acids. V dropped 1 base and J dropped 1 base, with 15 bases sitting between them. The genes are TRBV5-1 and TRBJ2-6; D is uncertain. The specimen sequenced was peripheral blood. The receptor's source is a human donor in a cohort sampled during active COVID-19. The CDR3 DNA is TGCGCCAGCAGCTTGAAGGCGGCAGACGAATCTGGGGCCAACGTCCTGACTTTC. Its translation: CASSLKAADESGANVLTF.